This section outlines one TCR beta chain sequence together with its context. The sample belongs to a study of blood T cell repertoires in COVID-19. Study-level information: Sites in the United States, Italy and Spain provided acute and convalescent COVID-19 samples. PBMCs, B-cell-depleted T cells, or T cells provided the cDNA or gDNA that made up the material.

CDR3 length equals 12 residues. Per germline, CDR1 MNHEY and CDR2 SVGEGT. V dropped 5 bases and J dropped 7 bases, with 11 bases sitting between them. Authors' data handling: From reference gene primer amplification, estimates of nucleated cell counts were derived. Profiled with immunoSEQ multiplex PCR; TCRdb holds only in-frame clones, not every one. Clone size and the V and J calls come from that table; the DNA yielded D and trimming. The table has some 74,000 clones, around 80% seen once. This TCR was recovered from a woman aged 45-65 years with acute or convalescent COVID-19. The J gene is TRBJ1-1, the V gene TRBV6-2 or TRBV6-3; the D gene is possibly TRBD1 (5 bases). The sequencing input was peripheral blood. CDR3 DNA sequence: TGTGCCAGCAGTCGGTCAGACAGTGAAGCTTTCTTT. It yields the protein CASSRSDSEAFF.